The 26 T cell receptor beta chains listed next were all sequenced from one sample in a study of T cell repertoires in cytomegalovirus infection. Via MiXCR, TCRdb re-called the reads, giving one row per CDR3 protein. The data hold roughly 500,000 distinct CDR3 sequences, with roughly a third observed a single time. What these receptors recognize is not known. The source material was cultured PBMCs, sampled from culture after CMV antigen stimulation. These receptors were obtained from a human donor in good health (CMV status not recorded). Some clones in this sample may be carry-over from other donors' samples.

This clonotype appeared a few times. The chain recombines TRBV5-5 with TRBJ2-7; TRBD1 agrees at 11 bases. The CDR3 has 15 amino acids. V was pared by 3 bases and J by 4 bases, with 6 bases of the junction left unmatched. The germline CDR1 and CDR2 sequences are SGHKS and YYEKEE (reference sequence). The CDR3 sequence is CASSWGTGGLYEQYF. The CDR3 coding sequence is TGTGCCAGCAGCTGGGGGACAGGGGGTCTATACGAGCAGTACTTC.

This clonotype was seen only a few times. The CDR3 spells CASSLDRISSYEQYF. Here the CDR3 DNA reads TGTGCCAGCAGTCTCGACAGGATTAGCTCCTACGAGCAGTACTTC. The V call is TRBV28, the J call TRBJ2-7; possible D gene TRBD1, 6 bases. This CDR3 is 15 amino acids long. Germline lookup yields CDR1 MDHEN and CDR2 SYDVKM. V dropped 5 bases and J dropped 0 bases, with 14 bases sitting between them.

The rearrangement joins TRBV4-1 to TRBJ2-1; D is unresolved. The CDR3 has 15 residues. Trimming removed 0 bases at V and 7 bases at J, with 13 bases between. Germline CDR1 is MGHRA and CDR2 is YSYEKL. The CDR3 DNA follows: TGCGCCAGCAGCCAAGATGAGTTGTTGGTGAATGAGCAGTTCTTC. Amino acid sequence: CASSQDELLVNEQFF.

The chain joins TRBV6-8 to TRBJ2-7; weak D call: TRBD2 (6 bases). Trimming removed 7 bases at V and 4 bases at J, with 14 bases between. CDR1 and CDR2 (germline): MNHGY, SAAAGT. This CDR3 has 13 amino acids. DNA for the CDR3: TGTGCCAGCACCGACACCGGGGGTTACGAGCAGTACTTC. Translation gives CASTDTGGYEQYF.

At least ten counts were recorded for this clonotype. The CDR3: CASQLQVSAGQETQYF. The CDR3 nucleotides are TGTGCCAGCCAGTTACAAGTCTCTGCGGGCCAAGAGACCCAGTACTTC. The genes are TRBV6-5 and TRBJ2-5, with D perhaps matching TRBD2 (5 bases). CDR1 is MNHEY and CDR2 is SVGAGI in the germline V gene. V was clipped by 8 bases and J by 1 base, with 20 bases between them. The CDR3 spans 16 residues.

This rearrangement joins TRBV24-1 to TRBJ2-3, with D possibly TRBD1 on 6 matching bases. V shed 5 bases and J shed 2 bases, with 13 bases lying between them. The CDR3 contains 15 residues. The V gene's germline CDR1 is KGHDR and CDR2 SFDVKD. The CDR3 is CATSAVTGNTDTQYF. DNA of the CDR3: TGTGCCACCAGTGCCGTGACAGGCAACACAGATACGCAGTATTTT.

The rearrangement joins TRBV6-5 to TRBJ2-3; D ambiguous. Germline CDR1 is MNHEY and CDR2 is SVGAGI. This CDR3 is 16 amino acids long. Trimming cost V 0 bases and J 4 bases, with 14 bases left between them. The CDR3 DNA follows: TGTGCCAGCAGTTACTCGATCGGTGCCCCTCCAGATACGCAGTATTTT. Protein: CASSYSIGAPPDTQYF.

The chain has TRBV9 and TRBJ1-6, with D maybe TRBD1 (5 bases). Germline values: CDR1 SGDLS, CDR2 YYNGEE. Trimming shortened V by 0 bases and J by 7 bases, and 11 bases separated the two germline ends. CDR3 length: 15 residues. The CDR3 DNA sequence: TGTGCCAGCAGCGTAGGAAGCAGGGTGAATTCACCCCTCCACTTT. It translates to CASSVGSRVNSPLHF.

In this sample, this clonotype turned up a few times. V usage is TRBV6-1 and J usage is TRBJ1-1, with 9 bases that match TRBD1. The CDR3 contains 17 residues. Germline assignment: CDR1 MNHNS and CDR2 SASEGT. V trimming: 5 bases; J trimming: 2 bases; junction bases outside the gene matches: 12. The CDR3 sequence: CASSWRQGGSRNTEAFF. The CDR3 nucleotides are TGTGCCAGCAGTTGGCGACAGGGGGGGAGTCGCAACACTGAAGCTTTCTTT.

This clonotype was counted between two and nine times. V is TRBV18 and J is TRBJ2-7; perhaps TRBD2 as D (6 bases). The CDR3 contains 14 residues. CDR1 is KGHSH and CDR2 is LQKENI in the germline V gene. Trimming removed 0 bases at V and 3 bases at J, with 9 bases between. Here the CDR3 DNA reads TGTGCCAGCTCACCACCGGGGGGACTCTACGAGCAGTACGTC. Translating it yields CASSPPGGLYEQYV.

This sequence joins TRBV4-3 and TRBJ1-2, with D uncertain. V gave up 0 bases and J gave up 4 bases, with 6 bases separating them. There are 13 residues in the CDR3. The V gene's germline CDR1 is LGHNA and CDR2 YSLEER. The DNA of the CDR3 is TGCGCCAGCAGCCAAGAAGGCTTCTATGGCTACACCTTC. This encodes CASSQEGFYGYTF.

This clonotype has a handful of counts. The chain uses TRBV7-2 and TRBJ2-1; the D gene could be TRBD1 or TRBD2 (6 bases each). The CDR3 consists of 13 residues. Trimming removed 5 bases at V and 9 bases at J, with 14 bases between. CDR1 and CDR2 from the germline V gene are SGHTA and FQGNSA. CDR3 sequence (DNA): TGTGCCAGCAGCCATTCCGGGGGCGGTGAGCAGTTCTTC. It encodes CASSHSGGGEQFF. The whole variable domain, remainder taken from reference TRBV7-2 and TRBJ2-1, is GAGVSQSPSNKVTEKGKDVELRCDPISGHTALYWYRQSLGQGLEFLIYFQGNSAPDKSGLPSDRFSAERTGGSVSTLTIQRTQQEDSAVYLCASSHSGGGEQFFGPGTRLTVL.

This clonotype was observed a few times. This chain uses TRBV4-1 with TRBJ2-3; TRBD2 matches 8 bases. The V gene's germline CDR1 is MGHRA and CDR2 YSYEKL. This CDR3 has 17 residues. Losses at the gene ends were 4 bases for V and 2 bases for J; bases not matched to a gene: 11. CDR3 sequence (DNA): TGCGCCAGCAGCCCCCAGGGGCGGGGGGAGTACACAGATACGCAGTATTTT. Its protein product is CASSPQGRGEYTDTQYF.

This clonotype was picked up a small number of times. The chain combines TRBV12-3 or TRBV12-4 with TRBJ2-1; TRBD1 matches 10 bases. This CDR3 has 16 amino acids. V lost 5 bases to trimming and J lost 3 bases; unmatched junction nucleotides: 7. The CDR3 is CASSRQGQGLYNEQFF. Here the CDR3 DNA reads TGTGCCAGCAGTCGTCAGGGACAGGGGCTCTACAATGAGCAGTTCTTC.

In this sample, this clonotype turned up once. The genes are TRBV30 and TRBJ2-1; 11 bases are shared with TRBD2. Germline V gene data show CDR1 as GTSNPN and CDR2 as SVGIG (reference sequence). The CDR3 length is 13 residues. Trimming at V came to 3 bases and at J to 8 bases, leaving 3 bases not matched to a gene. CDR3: CAWSGSGRDEQFF. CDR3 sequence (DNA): TGTGCCTGGAGCGGTAGCGGGAGGGATGAGCAGTTCTTC.

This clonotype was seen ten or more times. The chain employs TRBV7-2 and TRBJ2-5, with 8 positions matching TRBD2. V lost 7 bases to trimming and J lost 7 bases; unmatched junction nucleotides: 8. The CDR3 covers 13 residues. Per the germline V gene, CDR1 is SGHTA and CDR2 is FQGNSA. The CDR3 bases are TGTGCCAGCACCCCGTTAGCGGGACGGACCCAGTACTTC. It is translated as CASTPLAGRTQYF.

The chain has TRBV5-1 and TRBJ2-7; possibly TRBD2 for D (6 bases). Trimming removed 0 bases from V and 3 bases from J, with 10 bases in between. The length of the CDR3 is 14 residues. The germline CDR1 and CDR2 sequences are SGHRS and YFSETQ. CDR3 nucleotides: TGCGCCAGCAGCTTGGAGGGTAGCGGCTACGAGCAGTACTTC. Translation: CASSLEGSGYEQYF. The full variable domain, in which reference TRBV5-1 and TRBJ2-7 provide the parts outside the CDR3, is KAGVTQTPRYLIKTRGQQVTLSCSPISGHRSVSWYQQTPGQGLQFLFEYFSETQRNKGNFPGRFSGRQFSNSRSEMNVSTLELGDSALYLCASSLEGSGYEQYFGPGTRLTVT.

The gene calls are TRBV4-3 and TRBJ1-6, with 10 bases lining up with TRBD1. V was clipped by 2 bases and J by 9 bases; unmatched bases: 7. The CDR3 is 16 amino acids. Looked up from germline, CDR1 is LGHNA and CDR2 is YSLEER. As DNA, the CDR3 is TGCGCCAGCAGCCAAAGGACAGGGGGGTTGGGTTCACCCCTCCACTTT. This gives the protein CASSQRTGGLGSPLHF.

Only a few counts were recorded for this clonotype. CDR3 sequence (DNA): TGTGCCATCAGTGAGTCCGGGACAGGGAACACTGAAGCTTTCTTT. Its protein product is CAISESGTGNTEAFF. The chain joins TRBV10-3 to TRBJ1-1, with 8 positions matching TRBD1. This CDR3 contains 15 residues. The germline gives CDR1 ENHRY, CDR2 SYGVKD. The trim removed 0 bases at V and 1 base at J, leaving 1 base unmatched.

The chain's CDR3 is CASSQDSGESEQFF. In DNA form, the CDR3 reads TGTGCCAGCAGCCAAGATTCGGGAGAAAGTGAGCAGTTCTTC. The chain recombines TRBV4-2 with TRBJ2-1; D is possibly TRBD2 (6 bases). V dropped 0 bases and J dropped 9 bases, with 12 bases sitting between them. The germline CDR1 and CDR2 sequences are LGHNA and YNFKEQ. There are 14 residues in the CDR3.

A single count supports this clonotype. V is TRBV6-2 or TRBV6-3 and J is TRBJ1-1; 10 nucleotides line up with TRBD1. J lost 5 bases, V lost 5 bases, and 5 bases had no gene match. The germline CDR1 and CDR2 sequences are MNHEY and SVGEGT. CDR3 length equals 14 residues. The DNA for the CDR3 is TGTGCCAGCAGTCGCCGGACAGGGGGGACTGAAGCTTTCTTT. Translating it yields CASSRRTGGTEAFF.

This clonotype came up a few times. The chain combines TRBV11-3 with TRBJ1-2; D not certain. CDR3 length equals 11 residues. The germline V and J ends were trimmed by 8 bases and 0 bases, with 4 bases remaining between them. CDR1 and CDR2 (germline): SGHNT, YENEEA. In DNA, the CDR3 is TGTGCCAGCGGCGCTAACTATGGCTACACCTTC. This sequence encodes CASGANYGYTF.

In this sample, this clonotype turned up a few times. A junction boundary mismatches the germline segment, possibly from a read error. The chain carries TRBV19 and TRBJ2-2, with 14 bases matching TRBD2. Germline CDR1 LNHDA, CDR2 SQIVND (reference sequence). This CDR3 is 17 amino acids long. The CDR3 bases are TGTGCCAGTAGGATAGGGACTAGCGGGAGACACACCGGGGAGCTGTTTTTT. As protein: CASRIGTSGRHTGELFF. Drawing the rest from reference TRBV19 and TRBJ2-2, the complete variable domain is DGGITQSPKYLFRKEGQNVTLSCEQNLNHDAMYWYRQDPGQGLRLIYYSQIVNDFQKGDIAEGYSVSREKKESFPLTVTSAQKNPTAFYLCASRIGTSGRHTGELFFGEGSRLTVL.

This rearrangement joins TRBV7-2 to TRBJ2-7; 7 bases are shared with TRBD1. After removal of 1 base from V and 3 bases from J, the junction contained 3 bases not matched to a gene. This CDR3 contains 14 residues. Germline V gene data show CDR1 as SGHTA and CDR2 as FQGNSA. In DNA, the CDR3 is TGTGCCAGCAGCTTAGGACAGGGCATCTACGAGCAGTACTTC. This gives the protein CASSLGQGIYEQYF.

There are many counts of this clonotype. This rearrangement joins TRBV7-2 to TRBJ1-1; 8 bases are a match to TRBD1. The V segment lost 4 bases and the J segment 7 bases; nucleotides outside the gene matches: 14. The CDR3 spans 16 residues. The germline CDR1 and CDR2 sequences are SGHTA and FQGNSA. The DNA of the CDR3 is TGTGCCAGCAGCTCCCCCCATCGGACAGGGTACTTTGAAGCTTTCTTT. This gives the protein CASSSPHRTGYFEAFF.

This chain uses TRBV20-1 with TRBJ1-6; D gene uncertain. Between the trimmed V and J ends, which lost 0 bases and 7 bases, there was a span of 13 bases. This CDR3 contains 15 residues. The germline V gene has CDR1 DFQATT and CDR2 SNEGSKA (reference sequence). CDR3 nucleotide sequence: TGCAGTGCTAGAGATCGGCAGGCGGGGAATTCACCCCTCCACTTT. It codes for CSARDRQAGNSPLHF.